The 9 T cell receptor beta chains below all came from one sample that was sequenced in a study of control samples from healthy donors and cancer patients. Produced via immunoSEQ multiplex PCR; TCRdb's table is partial and in-frame only. Of 50,000 to 75,000 clones in the sample, around 87% were seen once. Specimen: PBMCs. The receptors here all came from a man aged 60 to 75 with colorectal cancer.

The count of this clone is one. The chain joins TRBV5-5 to TRBJ1-2; no clear D. CDR1 SGHKS and CDR2 YYEKEE come from the germline V gene (reference sequence). With 0 bases removed from V and 4 bases from J, the gap between germline ends came to 16 bases. This CDR3 has 16 residues. The CDR3 region is CASSLAVGRTGYGYTF. Here the CDR3 DNA reads TGTGCCAGCAGCTTGGCGGTCGGCCGAACGGGCTATGGCTACACCTTC.

The J gene is TRBJ1-2, the V gene TRBV6-5; D gene uncertain. This CDR3 has 11 amino acids. Per the germline V gene, CDR1 is MNHEY and CDR2 is SVGAGI. Trimming removed 10 bases at V and 0 bases at J, with 6 bases between. DNA of the CDR3: TGTGCCACCAGAGCTAACTATGGCTACACCTTC. This gives the protein CATRANYGYTF.

In its sample, this clone was seen a few times. The chain is built from TRBV14 and TRBJ2-1, with D perhaps matching TRBD2 (5 bases). Trimming shortened V by 4 bases and J by 8 bases, and 15 bases separated the two germline ends. The CDR3 consists of 14 residues. The germline V gene has CDR1 SGHDN and CDR2 FVKESK. The CDR3 nucleotides are TGTGCCAGCAGCCTCGGACTCCTAGTGCATGAGCAGTTCTTC. Translation gives CASSLGLLVHEQFF.

Within the sample, this clone is medium-sized. The rearrangement uses TRBV7-8 and TRBJ1-4; D remains unclear. Germline CDR1 is SGHVS and CDR2 is FQNEAQ. V dropped 1 base and J dropped 7 bases, with 7 bases sitting between them. The CDR3 has 13 amino acids. This chain's CDR3 is CASSLVYFEKLFF. The CDR3 nucleotides are TGTGCCAGCAGCTTAGTTTATTTTGAAAAACTGTTTTTT.

The chain carries TRBV5-5 and TRBJ2-7; perhaps TRBD1 as D (6 bases). The CDR3 totals 14 residues. The germline gives CDR1 SGHKS, CDR2 YYEKEE (reference sequence). Trimming removed 4 bases at V and 3 bases at J, with 14 bases between. This chain's CDR3 is CASSLNTGNYEQYF. The DNA of the CDR3 is TGTGCCAGCAGCCTGAACACAGGGAACTACGAGCAGTACTTC.

The V call is TRBV19, the J call TRBJ1-2; TRBD1 agrees at 7 bases. The CDR3 is 14 residues long. V gave up 4 bases and J gave up 6 bases; unmatched junction bases: 8. The germline CDR1 and CDR2 sequences are LNHDA and SQIVND (reference sequence). The CDR3 here is CASSTPGGAHGYTF. CDR3 coding DNA: TGTGCCAGTAGTACTCCAGGGGGGGCCCATGGCTACACCTTC.

CDR3 coding DNA: TGTGCCTGGAGCATCGACAGGGTGGGGGGCTACACCTTC. It specifies CAWSIDRVGGYTF. V is TRBV30 and J is TRBJ1-2; 7 positions agree with TRBD1. The germline V gene encodes CDR1 GTSNPN and CDR2 SVGIG (reference sequence). CDR3 size: 13 residues. V trimming: 3 bases; J trimming: 8 bases; junction bases outside the gene matches: 9.

The chain couples TRBV5-3 to TRBJ2-1; no reliable D call. TRBV5-3 carries the ORF label, with uncertain function. The CDR3 covers 9 residues. V lost 6 bases and J 7 bases, leaving 2 bases between the germline ends. The DNA for the CDR3 is TGTGCCAGAACAAATGAGCAGTTCTTC. Translating it yields CARTNEQFF.

The genes are TRBV19 and TRBJ1-5; maybe TRBD1 (5 bases). The CDR3 consists of 15 residues. The V end was cut by 3 bases, the J end by 3 bases, with 12 bases between. The germline V gene encodes CDR1 LNHDA and CDR2 SQIVND (reference sequence). The CDR3 DNA is TGTGCCAGTAGTATTAGTGGGGGGAACAATCAGCCCCAGCATTTT. The encoded protein is CASSISGGNNQPQHF.